Listed below are T cell receptor beta chains from one sample, sequenced in a study of CD8 T cells in Susac syndrome. TCRdb processed the immunoSEQ multiplex PCR reads anew with MiXCR; each CDR3 protein has one entry. The sample holds 200,000 to 250,000 distinct CDR3 sequences; less than 95% are singletons and the top ten take 0.15% to 0.2%. The sequencing input was CD4+ T cells from PBMCs. Receptors originate from a human donor with Susac syndrome. CDR3s include the opening cysteine and the closing phenylalanine or tryptophan. D genes are given only for firm matches. Clone size is not always given. Where it is, it says once, few, many or a class for expanded clones.

V	size	D	J	CDR3	DNA
TRBV7-9	NA	NA	TRBJ1-1	CASSLLRGGTEAFF	TGTGCCAGCAGCTTATTAAGGGGTGGAACTGAAGCTTTCTTT
TRBV28	NA	NA	TRBJ1-2	CASSSGGEANYGYTF	TGTGCCAGCAGCTCGGGAGGGGAAGCTAACTATGGCTACACCTTC
TRBV5-8	once	NA	TRBJ1-1	CASSLKGRGTEAFF	TGTGCCAGCAGCTTGAAGGGACGGGGCACTGAAGCTTTCTTT
TRBV7-3	NA	NA	TRBJ1-6	CASSLRVVNSPLHF	TGTGCCAGCAGCTTAAGGGTGGTTAATTCACCCCTCCACTTT
TRBV20-1	NA	NA	TRBJ2-6	CSARDISGANVLTF	TGCAGTGCTAGAGATATCTCTGGGGCCAACGTCCTGACTTTC
TRBV7-2	once	TRBD2	TRBJ2-1	CASSDGLASYNEQFF	TGTGCCAGCAGCGACGGACTAGCTTCCTACAATGAGCAGTTCTTC
TRBV7-6	NA	TRBD2	TRBJ2-3	CASSIGTSGESTDTQYF	TGTGCCAGCAGCATAGGGACTAGCGGGGAGAGCACAGATACGCAGTATTTT
TRBV12-3/TRBV12-4	NA	NA	TRBJ2-7	CASSPGRYEQYF	TGTGCCAGCAGTCCCGGACGGTACGAGCAGTACTTC
TRBV7-2	NA	NA	TRBJ2-7	CASSLVPRNEQYF	TGTGCCAGCAGCTTAGTCCCCCGGAACGAGCAGTACTTC
TRBV3-1	NA	NA	TRBJ1-1	CASSRTAMNTEAFF	TGTGCCAGCAGCCGGACAGCTATGAACACTGAAGCTTTCTTT
TRBV5-1	NA	NA	TRBJ1-2	CASSLAGGANYGYTF	TGCGCCAGCAGCTTGGCCGGGGGAGCTAACTATGGCTACACCTTC
TRBV20-1	NA	NA	TRBJ2-1	CSATRGRGGVNEQFF	TGCAGTGCTACCCGGGGAAGAGGCGGAGTGAATGAGCAGTTCTTC
TRBV9	NA	TRBD1	TRBJ1-3	CASGGQGVDWSGNTIYF	TGTGCCAGCGGGGGACAGGGAGTGGACTGGAGCGGAAACACCATATATTTT
TRBV18	once	NA	TRBJ1-3	CASSPREAASGNTIYF	TGTGCCAGCTCACCACGGGAGGCAGCGTCTGGAAACACCATATATTTT
TRBV20-1	once	TRBD1	TRBJ1-1	CSAREDRGLFF	TGCAGTGCTAGAGAGGACAGGGGGCTATTTTTT
TRBV9	NA	NA	TRBJ2-7	CASSPGVGYEQYF	TGTGCCAGCAGCCCTGGCGTCGGCTACGAGCAGTACTTC
TRBV29-1	NA	NA	TRBJ1-1	CSVAILDSPNTEAFF	TGCAGCGTTGCCATCCTGGACAGCCCGAACACTGAAGCTTTCTTT
TRBV19	NA	NA	TRBJ2-7	CASSIVTGARHIYEQYF	TGTGCCAGTAGTATAGTCACCGGAGCACGCCACATCTACGAGCAGTACTTC
TRBV30	NA	NA	TRBJ1-5	CAWSVRELQHF	TGTGCCTGGAGTGTACGGGAGCTCCAGCATTTT
TRBV11-3	NA	NA	TRBJ2-3	CASSSGEGTDTQYF	TGTGCCAGCAGCTCGGGAGAGGGCACAGATACGCAGTATTTT
TRBV20-1	NA	NA	TRBJ2-5	CSARDLNGGYEETQYF	TGCAGTGCTAGAGACTTAAATGGGGGATATGAAGAGACCCAGTACTTC
TRBV4-3	NA	NA	TRBJ2-2	CASSQDIRDRGGELFF	TGCGCCAGCAGCCAAGATATCCGGGATCGTGGCGGGGAGCTGTTTTTT
TRBV30	NA	TRBD1	TRBJ1-5	CAWNRGDYSNQPQHF	TGTGCCTGGAACAGGGGCGACTATAGCAATCAGCCCCAGCATTTT
TRBV3-1	NA	NA	TRBJ2-7	CASSQAPGHSYEQYF	TGTGCCAGCAGCCAAGCGCCAGGACACAGCTACGAGCAGTACTTC
TRBV20-1	once	TRBD2	TRBJ2-7	CSAPPVGEGRDEQYF	TGCAGTGCTCCCCCTGTAGGGGAGGGACGGGACGAGCAGTACTTC
TRBV9	NA	TRBD1	TRBJ1-2	CASSRGTDSSNYGYTF	TGTGCCAGCAGCCGAGGGACAGATTCCTCTAACTATGGCTACACCTTC